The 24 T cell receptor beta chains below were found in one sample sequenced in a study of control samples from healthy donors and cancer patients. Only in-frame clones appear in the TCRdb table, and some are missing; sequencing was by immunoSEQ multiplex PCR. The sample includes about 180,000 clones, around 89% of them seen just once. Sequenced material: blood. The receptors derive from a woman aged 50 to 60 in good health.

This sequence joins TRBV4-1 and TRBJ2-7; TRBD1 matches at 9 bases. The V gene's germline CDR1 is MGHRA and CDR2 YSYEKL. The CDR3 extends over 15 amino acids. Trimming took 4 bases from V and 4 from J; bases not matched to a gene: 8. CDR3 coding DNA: TGCGCCAGCAGCCCGGGACAGGGATCGTGGTACGAGCAGTACTTC. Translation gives CASSPGQGSWYEQYF.

CDR3: CATSGAGLNQPQHF. The CDR3 DNA sequence: TGTGCCACCAGCGGGGCAGGCCTAAATCAGCCCCAGCATTTT. This rearrangement joins TRBV6-5 to TRBJ1-5, with D perhaps TRBD1 (5 bases). Germline lookup yields CDR1 MNHEY and CDR2 SVGAGI. This CDR3 comprises 14 residues. The V gene lost 10 bases and the J gene lost 4 bases, with 17 bases spanning the gap.

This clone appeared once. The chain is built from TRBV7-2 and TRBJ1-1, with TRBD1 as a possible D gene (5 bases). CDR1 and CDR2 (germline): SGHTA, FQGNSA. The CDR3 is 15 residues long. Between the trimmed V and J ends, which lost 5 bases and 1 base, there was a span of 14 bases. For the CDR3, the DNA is TGTGCCAGCAGCCTTACCGGGACGGGGAACACTGAAGCTTTCTTT. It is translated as CASSLTGTGNTEAFF.

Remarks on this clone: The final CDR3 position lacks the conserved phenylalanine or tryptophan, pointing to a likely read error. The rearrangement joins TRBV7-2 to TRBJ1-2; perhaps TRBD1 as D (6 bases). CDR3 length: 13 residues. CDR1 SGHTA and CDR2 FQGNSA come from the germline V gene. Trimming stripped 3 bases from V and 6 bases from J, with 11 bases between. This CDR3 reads CASSFDRLHGYTL. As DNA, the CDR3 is TGTGCCAGCAGCTTTGACAGGCTCCATGGCTACACCCTC.

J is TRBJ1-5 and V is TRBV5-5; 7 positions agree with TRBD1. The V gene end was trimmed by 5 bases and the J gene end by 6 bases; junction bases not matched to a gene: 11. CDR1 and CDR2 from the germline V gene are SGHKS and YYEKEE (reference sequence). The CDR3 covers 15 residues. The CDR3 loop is CASSRQGWGAQPQHF. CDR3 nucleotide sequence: TGTGCCAGCAGTCGACAGGGCTGGGGGGCTCAGCCCCAGCATTTT.

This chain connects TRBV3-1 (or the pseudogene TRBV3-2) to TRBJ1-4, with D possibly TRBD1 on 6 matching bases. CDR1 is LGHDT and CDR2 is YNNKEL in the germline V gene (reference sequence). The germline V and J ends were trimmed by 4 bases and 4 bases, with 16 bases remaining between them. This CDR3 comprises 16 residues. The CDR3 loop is CASSRKTGGVNEKLFF. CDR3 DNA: TGTGCCAGCAGCCGAAAGACAGGCGGGGTTAATGAAAAACTGTTTTTT.

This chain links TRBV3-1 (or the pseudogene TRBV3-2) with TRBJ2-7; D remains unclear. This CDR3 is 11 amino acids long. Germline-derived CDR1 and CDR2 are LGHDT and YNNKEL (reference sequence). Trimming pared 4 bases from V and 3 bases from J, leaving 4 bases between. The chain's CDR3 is CASSLHYEQYF. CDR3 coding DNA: TGTGCCAGCAGCCTCCACTACGAGCAGTACTTC.

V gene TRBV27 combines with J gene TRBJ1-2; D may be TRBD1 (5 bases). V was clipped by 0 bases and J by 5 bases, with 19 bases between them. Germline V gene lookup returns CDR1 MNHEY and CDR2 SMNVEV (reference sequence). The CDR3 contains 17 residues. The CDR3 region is CASSLSPSPGRPYGYTF. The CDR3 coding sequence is TGTGCCAGCAGTTTATCGCCCTCCCCGGGACGGCCTTATGGCTACACCTTC.

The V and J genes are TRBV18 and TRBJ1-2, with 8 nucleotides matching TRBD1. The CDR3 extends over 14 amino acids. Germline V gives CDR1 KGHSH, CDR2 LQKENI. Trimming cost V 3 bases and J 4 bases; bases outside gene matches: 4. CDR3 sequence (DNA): TGTGCCAGCTCACCCGGACAGGGTAGCTATGGCTACACCTTC. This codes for CASSPGQGSYGYTF.

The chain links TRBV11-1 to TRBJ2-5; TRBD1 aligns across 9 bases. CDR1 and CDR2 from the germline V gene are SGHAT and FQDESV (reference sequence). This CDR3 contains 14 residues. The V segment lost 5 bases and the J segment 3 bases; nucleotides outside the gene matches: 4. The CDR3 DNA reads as TGTGCCAGCAGCGCCGGACAGGGGAAAGAGACCCAGTACTTC. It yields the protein CASSAGQGKETQYF. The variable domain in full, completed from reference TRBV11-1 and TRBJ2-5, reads EAEVAQSPRYKITEKSQAVAFWCDPISGHATLYWYRQILGQGPELLVQFQDESVVDDSQLPKDRFSAERLKGVDSTLKIQPAELGDSAMYLCASSAGQGKETQYFGPGTRLLVL.

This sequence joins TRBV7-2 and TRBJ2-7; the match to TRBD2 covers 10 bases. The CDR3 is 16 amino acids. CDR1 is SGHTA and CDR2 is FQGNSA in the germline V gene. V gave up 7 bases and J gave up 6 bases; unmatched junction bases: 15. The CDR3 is CASNRGASGSPREQYF. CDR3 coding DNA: TGTGCCAGCAATCGGGGGGCTAGCGGGAGCCCCCGCGAGCAGTACTTC. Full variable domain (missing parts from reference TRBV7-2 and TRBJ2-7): GAGVSQSPSNKVTEKGKDVELRCDPISGHTALYWYRQSLGQGLEFLIYFQGNSAPDKSGLPSDRFSAERTGGSVSTLTIQRTQQEDSAVYLCASNRGASGSPREQYFGPGTRLTVT.

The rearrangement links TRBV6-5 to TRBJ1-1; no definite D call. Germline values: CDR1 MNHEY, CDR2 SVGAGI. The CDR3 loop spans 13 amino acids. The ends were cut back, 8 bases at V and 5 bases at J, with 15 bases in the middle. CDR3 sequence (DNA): TGTGCCAGCCAATCCGGGCTGGGGACTGAAGCTTTCTTT. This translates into CASQSGLGTEAFF.

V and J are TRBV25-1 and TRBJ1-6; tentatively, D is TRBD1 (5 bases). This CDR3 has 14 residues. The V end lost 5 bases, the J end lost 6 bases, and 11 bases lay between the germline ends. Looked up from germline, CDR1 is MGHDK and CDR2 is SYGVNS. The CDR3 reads CASSMGRVNSPLHF. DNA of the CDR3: TGTGCCAGCAGTATGGGACGTGTTAATTCACCCCTCCACTTT. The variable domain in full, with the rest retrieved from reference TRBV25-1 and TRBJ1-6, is EADIYQTPRYLVIGTGKKITLECSQTMGHDKMYWYQQDPGMELHLIHYSYGVNSTEKGDLSSESTVSRIRTEHFPLTLESARPSHTSQYLCASSMGRVNSPLHFGNGTRLTVT.

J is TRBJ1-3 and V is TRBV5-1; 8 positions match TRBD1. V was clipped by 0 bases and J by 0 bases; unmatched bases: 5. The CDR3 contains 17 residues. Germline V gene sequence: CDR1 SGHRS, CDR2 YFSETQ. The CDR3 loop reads CASSLAYTGGSGNTIYF. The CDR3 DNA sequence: TGCGCCAGCAGCTTGGCCTACACAGGGGGCTCTGGAAACACCATATATTTT. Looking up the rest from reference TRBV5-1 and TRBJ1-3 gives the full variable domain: KAGVTQTPRYLIKTRGQQVTLSCSPISGHRSVSWYQQTPGQGLQFLFEYFSETQRNKGNFPGRFSGRQFSNSRSEMNVSTLELGDSALYLCASSLAYTGGSGNTIYFGEGSWLTVV.

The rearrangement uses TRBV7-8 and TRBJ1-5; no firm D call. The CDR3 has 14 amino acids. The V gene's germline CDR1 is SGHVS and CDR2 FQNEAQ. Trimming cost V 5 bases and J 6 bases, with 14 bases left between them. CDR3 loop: CASSPRGESQPQHF. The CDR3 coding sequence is TGTGCCAGCAGCCCTCGGGGAGAGAGTCAGCCCCAGCATTTT.

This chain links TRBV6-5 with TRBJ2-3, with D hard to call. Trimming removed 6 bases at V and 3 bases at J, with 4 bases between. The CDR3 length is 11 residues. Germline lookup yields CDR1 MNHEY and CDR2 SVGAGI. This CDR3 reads CASRKTDTQYF. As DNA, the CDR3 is TGTGCCAGCAGGAAGACAGATACGCAGTATTTT.

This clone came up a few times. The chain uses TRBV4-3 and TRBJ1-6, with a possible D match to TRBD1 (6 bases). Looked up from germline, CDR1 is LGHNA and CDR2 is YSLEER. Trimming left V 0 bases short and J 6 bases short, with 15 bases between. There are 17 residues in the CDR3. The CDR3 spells CASSQDSGGLLNSPLHF. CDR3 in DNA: TGCGCCAGCAGCCAAGATAGCGGGGGCCTACTTAATTCACCCCTCCACTTT.

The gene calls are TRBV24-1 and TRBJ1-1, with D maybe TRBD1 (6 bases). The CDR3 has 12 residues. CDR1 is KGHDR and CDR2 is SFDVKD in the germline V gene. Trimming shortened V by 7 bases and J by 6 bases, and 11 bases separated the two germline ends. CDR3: CATSSQGPEAFF. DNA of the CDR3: TGTGCCACCAGCTCCCAGGGGCCTGAAGCTTTCTTT.

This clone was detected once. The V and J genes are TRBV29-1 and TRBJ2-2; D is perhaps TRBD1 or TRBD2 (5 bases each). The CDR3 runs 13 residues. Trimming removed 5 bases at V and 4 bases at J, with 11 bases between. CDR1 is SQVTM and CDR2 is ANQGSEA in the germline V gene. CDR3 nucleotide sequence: TGCAGCGTTACGGGGACCGGCACCGGGGAGCTGTTTTTT. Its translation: CSVTGTGTGELFF.

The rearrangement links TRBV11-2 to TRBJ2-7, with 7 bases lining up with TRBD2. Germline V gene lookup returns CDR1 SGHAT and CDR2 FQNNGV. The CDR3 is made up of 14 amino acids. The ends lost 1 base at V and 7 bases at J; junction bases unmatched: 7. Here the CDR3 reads CASSLARPGREQYF. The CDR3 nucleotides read TGTGCCAGCAGCTTAGCCCGCCCCGGGAGGGAGCAGTACTTC.

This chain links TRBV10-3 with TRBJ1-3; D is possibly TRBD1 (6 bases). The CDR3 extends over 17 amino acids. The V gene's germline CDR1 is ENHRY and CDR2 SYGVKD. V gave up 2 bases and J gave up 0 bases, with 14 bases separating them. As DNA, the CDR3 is TGTGCCATCAGTGAGCTGGCTGGACAGCTCTCTGGAAACACCATATATTTT. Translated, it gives CAISELAGQLSGNTIYF.

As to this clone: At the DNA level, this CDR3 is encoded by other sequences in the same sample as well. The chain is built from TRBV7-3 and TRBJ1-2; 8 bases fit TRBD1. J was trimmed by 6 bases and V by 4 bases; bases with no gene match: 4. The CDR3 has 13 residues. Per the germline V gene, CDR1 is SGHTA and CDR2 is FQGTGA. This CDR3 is CASSSRTGNGYTF. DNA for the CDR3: TGTGCCAGCAGCTCACGGACAGGGAATGGCTACACCTTC.

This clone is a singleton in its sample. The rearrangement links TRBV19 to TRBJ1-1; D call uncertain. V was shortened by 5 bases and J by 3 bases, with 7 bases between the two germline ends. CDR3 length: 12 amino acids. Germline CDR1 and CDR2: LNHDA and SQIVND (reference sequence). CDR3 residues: CASSQAYTEAFF. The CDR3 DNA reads TGTGCCAGTAGTCAGGCGTACACTGAAGCTTTCTTT.

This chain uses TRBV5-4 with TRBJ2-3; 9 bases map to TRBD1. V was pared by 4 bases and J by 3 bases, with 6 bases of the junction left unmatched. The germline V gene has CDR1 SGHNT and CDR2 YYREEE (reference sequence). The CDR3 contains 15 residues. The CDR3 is CASSPQGARTDTQYF. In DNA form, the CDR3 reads TGTGCCAGCAGCCCACAGGGGGCGAGGACAGATACGCAGTATTTT.